Described below is a single T cell receptor (beta chain) sequence and its context. The record originates from a study of T cells in Graves' hyperthyroidism and ophthalmopathy. Amplification of TCR beta CDR3 regions used RNA as the template. First-round RT-PCR targeting the TCR CDR3 was performed with the HTBI primer set. Each CDR3 protein is one row after TCRdb ran MiXCR on the multiplex PCR reads. The top ten hold roughly 31% of the sample, which has about 760,000 distinct CDR3 sequences, 35% seen once. Germline V gene sequence: CDR1 SGDLS, CDR2 YYNGEE. V dropped 5 bases and J dropped 2 bases, with 10 bases sitting between them. CDR3 length: 13 residues.

The TCR sequence derives from a woman aged 40 to 50 with Graves' hyperthyroidism. The source material was blood. The rearrangement joins TRBV9 to TRBJ1-1; D remains unclear. CDR3 coding DNA: TGTGCCAGCAGGGACGAACCCAACACTGAAGCTTTCTTT. It is translated as CASRDEPNTEAFF.